Each of the 18 T cell receptor beta chains below was sequenced from the same sample in a study of blood T cell repertoires in COVID-19. TCRdb keeps only in-frame clones here, not all; method: immunoSEQ multiplex PCR. This sample has around 200,000 clones, with roughly 90% found just once. Material: PBMCs or T cells enriched from blood (not recorded which). Receptors originate from a woman aged 40 to 49 with acute COVID-19.

The chain joins TRBV6-5 to TRBJ1-1; 8 nucleotides align to TRBD1. V was clipped by 5 bases and J by 1 base; unmatched bases: 3. The CDR3 has 14 residues. Germline V gene data show CDR1 as MNHEY and CDR2 as SVGAGI. The CDR3 DNA sequence: TGTGCCAGCAGTAGGGGGACAGGGAACACTGAAGCTTTCTTT. This encodes CASSRGTGNTEAFF.

V gene TRBV7-2 combines with J gene TRBJ2-5; TRBD1 matches at 12 bases. The CDR3 is made up of 13 amino acids. V lost 8 bases and J lost 4; bases outside the gene matches: 2. The germline V gene encodes CDR1 SGHTA and CDR2 FQGNSA. The CDR3: CASGDRGRETQYF. CDR3 nucleotides: TGTGCCAGCGGGGACAGGGGGCGAGAGACCCAGTACTTC. The full variable domain, its missing parts supplied by reference TRBV7-2 and TRBJ2-5, is GAGVSQSPSNKVTEKGKDVELRCDPISGHTALYWYRQSLGQGLEFLIYFQGNSAPDKSGLPSDRFSAERTGGSVSTLTIQRTQQEDSAVYLCASGDRGRETQYFGPGTRLLVL.

This chain joins TRBV5-1 and TRBJ1-2, with 7 nucleotides matching TRBD1. Germline-derived CDR1 and CDR2 are SGHRS and YFSETQ. The trim removed 4 bases at V and 5 bases at J, leaving 5 bases unmatched. There are 13 residues in the CDR3. The DNA for the CDR3 is TGCGCCAGCAGCCGAGGACAGGATTATGGCTACACCTTC. Translation gives CASSRGQDYGYTF.

The chain is built from TRBV9 and TRBJ2-1; TRBD2 aligns across 10 bases. This CDR3 is built from 15 residues. The J segment lost 7 bases and the V segment lost 0 bases, leaving 4 bases of the junction unmatched. Per the germline V gene, CDR1 is SGDLS and CDR2 is YYNGEE. The CDR3, as DNA: TGTGCCAGCAGCGTAGGTAGCGGGGGGACTAATGAGCAGTTCTTC. Translation: CASSVGSGGTNEQFF.

V usage is TRBV10-2 and J usage is TRBJ1-1; D is possibly TRBD1 (5 bases). This CDR3 is built from 13 residues. The germline V and J ends were trimmed by 8 bases and 2 bases, with 12 bases remaining between them. Germline CDR1 WSHSY, CDR2 SAAADI. CDR3 DNA: TGCGCCAGCGCCGACGGGGGTAACACTGAAGCTTTCTTT. Encoded protein: CASADGGNTEAFF.

This chain connects TRBV2 to TRBJ1-2; perhaps TRBD1 as D (5 bases). This CDR3 spans 13 amino acids. V lost 5 bases and J 8 bases, leaving 15 bases between the germline ends. Germline V gene lookup returns CDR1 SNHLY and CDR2 FYNNEI. The CDR3 DNA reads TGTGCCAGCAGTAAGGGGCCGCTCTCGGGCTACACCTTC. Its translation: CASSKGPLSGYTF.

This clone was seen only once. This chain connects TRBV27 to TRBJ2-2; TRBD1 matches at 7 bases. The trim removed 5 bases at V and 5 bases at J, leaving 8 bases unmatched. Looked up from germline, CDR1 is MNHEY and CDR2 is SMNVEV (reference sequence). CDR3 length: 15 residues. CDR3: CASSPRQGPTGELFF. CDR3 coding DNA: TGTGCCAGCAGTCCCCGACAGGGACCGACCGGGGAGCTGTTTTTT.

This chain links TRBV19 with TRBJ2-7; TRBD1 agrees at 8 bases. With 6 bases clipped from V and 5 bases from J, the junction kept 12 bases outside the gene matches. Germline values: CDR1 LNHDA, CDR2 SQIVND (reference sequence). This CDR3 is 15 amino acids long. The CDR3 loop reads CASRGRNRGTDEQYF. The DNA of the CDR3 is TGTGCCAGTAGAGGGCGGAACAGGGGGACGGACGAGCAGTACTTC.

V usage is TRBV4-3 and J usage is TRBJ1-5; 7 positions agree with TRBD1. V lost 3 bases, J lost 1 base, and 0 bases stayed unmatched. Per germline, CDR1 LGHNA and CDR2 YSLEER. The CDR3 spans 14 residues. CDR3 region: CASSQDRSNQPQHF. DNA of the CDR3: TGCGCCAGCAGCCAGGACAGGAGCAATCAGCCCCAGCATTTT.

The gene calls are TRBV4-1 and TRBJ1-6, with TRBD1 as a possible D gene (6 bases). Trimming removed 0 bases from V and 8 bases from J, with 11 bases in between. The germline V gene has CDR1 MGHRA and CDR2 YSYEKL. The CDR3 length is 15 residues. The CDR3 DNA is TGCGCCAGCAGCCAAGATGGGGCAGGGGATTCACCCCTCCACTTT. This sequence encodes CASSQDGAGDSPLHF.

The V and J genes are TRBV30 and TRBJ2-2; D might be TRBD2 (6 bases). The germline V gene has CDR1 GTSNPN and CDR2 SVGIG (reference sequence). The CDR3 consists of 14 residues. V lost 1 base to trimming and J lost 1 base, with 7 bases between them. Written as DNA, the CDR3 is TGTGCCTGGAGTGGCGGGGTGAACACCGGGGAGCTGTTTTTT. Translation: CAWSGGVNTGELFF.

The J gene is TRBJ1-2, the V gene TRBV3-1 (or the pseudogene TRBV3-2), with D perhaps matching TRBD1 (5 bases). V lost 2 bases and J 3 bases, leaving 16 bases between the germline ends. The CDR3 is made up of 16 amino acids. Germline values: CDR1 LGHDT, CDR2 YNNKEL (reference sequence). Written as DNA, the CDR3 is TGTGCCAGCAGCCAAACGCGGGGCCGTTCCTACTATGGCTACACCTTC. Residues: CASSQTRGRSYYGYTF.

The chain links TRBV6-5 to TRBJ1-1, with D perhaps TRBD1 (5 bases). CDR3 length: 13 amino acids. Germline values: CDR1 MNHEY, CDR2 SVGAGI. V was cut by 2 bases and J by 7 bases, with 11 bases left in between. For the CDR3, the DNA is TGTGCCAGCAGTTACGCGGGACGGAGTGAAGCTTTCTTT. Translating it yields CASSYAGRSEAFF.

The V gene is TRBV15, the J gene TRBJ1-2, with D perhaps matching TRBD1 (5 bases). V lost 8 bases, J lost 8 bases, and 15 bases lay in between. From germline, CDR1 is LNHNV and CDR2 YYDKDF (reference sequence). The CDR3 extends over 12 amino acids. The CDR3 DNA sequence: TGTGCCACCTCGGGGGTCGCCTTGGGCTACACCTTC. The encoded protein is CATSGVALGYTF.

This clone was counted once. This rearrangement joins TRBV27 to TRBJ1-2, with 7 bases lining up with TRBD1. Germline assignment: CDR1 MNHEY and CDR2 SMNVEV (reference sequence). The CDR3 runs 17 residues. V shed 3 bases and J 1 base; nucleotides not matched to a gene: 11. CDR3 protein: CASSFTKRQGFNYGYTF. The CDR3 DNA follows: TGTGCCAGCAGTTTTACGAAAAGACAGGGCTTTAACTATGGCTACACCTTC.

The chain has TRBV3-1 (or the pseudogene TRBV3-2) and TRBJ2-5, with 7 bases matching TRBD1. The V segment lost 6 bases and the J segment 2 bases; nucleotides outside the gene matches: 9. CDR3 length: 15 amino acids. Looked up from germline, CDR1 is LGHDT and CDR2 is YNNKEL (reference sequence). The CDR3 DNA reads as TGTGCCAGCAGTCAATCAGGGACAGTTCAAGAGACCCAGTACTTC. Its translation is CASSQSGTVQETQYF.

The chain recombines TRBV6-5 with TRBJ1-2, with a possible D match to TRBD1 (6 bases). Germline V gene lookup returns CDR1 MNHEY and CDR2 SVGAGI. The CDR3 has 16 residues. V gave up 0 bases and J gave up 3 bases, with 14 bases separating them. The DNA for the CDR3 is TGTGCCAGCAGTTACTCCACGACAGGCGAATACTATGGCTACACCTTC. Translated, it gives CASSYSTTGEYYGYTF.

As for this clone: The sample has other DNA sequences that encode this CDR3 too. The rearrangement links TRBV7-9 to TRBJ1-6; 9 bases are shared with TRBD1. CDR1 and CDR2 from the germline V gene are SEHNR and FQNEAQ (reference sequence). With V trimmed by 4 bases and J by 3 bases, 4 bases remained unmatched. This CDR3 contains 16 residues. The CDR3 reads CASSSGQGFYNSPLHF. As DNA, the CDR3 is TGTGCCAGCAGCTCGGGACAGGGTTTCTATAATTCACCCCTCCACTTT.